The entry below gives a single T cell receptor beta chain sequence along with its context. This clonotype showed up just a few times. The specificity of this receptor is unknown. Within one base of it there is no much larger clone, and no base qualities were kept. This specimen comes from a study of regulatory T cells in long-lasting Graves disease (dated by TCRdb to 2020 to 2022). The study in broad terms: To count as having persistent Graves' disease, a patient had to have received antithyroid drug treatment for over 5 years with TSH receptor autoantibodies remaining persistently positive. Peripheral blood TCR sequencing and RNA sequencing compared persistent Graves' disease patients with newly diagnosed Graves' disease patients. The study was conducted in China and was registered as a clinical trial. A total of roughly 35 samples underwent TCR sequencing: some 13 from persistent and around 20 from newly diagnosed Graves' disease patients. On average, persistent Graves' disease patients in the clinical cohort had been on antithyroid drugs for approximately ten years. General study outcomes and caveats: Only the TCR beta chain was sequenced and analyzed. The authors noted that the small sample size was a limitation that may lower accuracy. A larger number of public clonotypes was shared among persistent patients (about 2,700) than among newly diagnosed patients (roughly 930). Because the primary lesion, thyroid tissue, could not be accessed, the study looked at peripheral blood alone. Lower TCR Shannon entropy and fewer highly expanded clones were observed in persistent Graves' disease patients than in newly diagnosed patients, which suggested clonal expansion. TRBV28, TRBJ1-2 and TRBJ2-5 were preferentially used in persistent disease, while TRBV20-1 and TRBJ2-1 were favored in newly diagnosed disease.

CDR1 and CDR2 are drawn from the germline V gene: SGHAT, FQNNGV. Trimming removed 4 bases from V and 5 bases from J; the gene matches leave 7 bases unexplained. The CDR3 starts with the cysteine, ends with the phenylalanine, and has 16 residues. Solely the CDR3 DNA is kept, with 48 bases framed from the first base. Library preparation used multiplex PCR. Sequencer: Illumina HiSeq 4000. CDR3 regions were amplified by Arm-PCR with iRepertoire HTBI primers to construct TCR beta libraries. Gel purification was performed on PCR products prior to sequencing. As for the original processing: Gene usage analysis of CDR3 amino acid clonotypes used the roughly 62 TRBV and 14 to 15 TRBJ segments found across samples. COPE and FqMerger were used to merge filtered high-quality paired reads into contigs. BLAST was used to align contigs to IMGT TRBV, TRBD and TRBJ reference genes, and CDR3 was defined according to IMGT. Any clonotype with a frequency above 0.1% was classified as a highly expanded clone. Repertoire diversity was measured by Shannon entropy, and V-J evenness by the Gini coefficient. Public clonotypes were defined as clonotypes shared by more than one individual. The public reads were quality trimmed at Q25 with fastp and then assembled into clones with MiXCR by TCRdb, keeping productive beta chains. Every distinct CDR3 protein forms one entry, paired with its most common genes and DNA. These V and J calls derive from TCRdb rather than the authors' analysis. Within this sample are about 470,000 distinct CDR3 sequences, with roughly 21% of them counted one time only. Around 7% of the sample rests with the top ten.

Interpreted using the paper, the time point label stands for: persistent/refractory GD, antithyroid drugs over 5 years with positive TRAb. RNA was extracted from PBMCs in TRIzol for both TCR sequencing and RNA sequencing. The diagnosis of Graves' disease was made according to American Thyroid Association guidelines. The patients came from an endocrinology department in Xi'an, China. From each patient, approximately 10 milliliters of peripheral blood was collected into an EDTA anticoagulant tube. Ficoll Paque Plus density gradient separation was used to isolate PBMCs, and no further T cell sorting was done. RNA quality was checked with an Agilent 2100 Bioanalyzer and agarose gel, and concentration with a NanoDrop 2000.

The receptor was isolated from a female donor with Graves disease. The chain is made from TRBV11-2 and TRBJ2-1; 11 bases in the middle match TRBD1. Material: peripheral blood mononuclear cells (PBMCs), obtained when the disease was refractory, from a patient treated with antithyroid drugs. The nucleotide sequence is given as TGTGCCAGCAGCTCCCCCGGGACAGGGGGGCACAATGAGCAGTTCTTC. The translation is CASSSPGTGGHNEQFF.